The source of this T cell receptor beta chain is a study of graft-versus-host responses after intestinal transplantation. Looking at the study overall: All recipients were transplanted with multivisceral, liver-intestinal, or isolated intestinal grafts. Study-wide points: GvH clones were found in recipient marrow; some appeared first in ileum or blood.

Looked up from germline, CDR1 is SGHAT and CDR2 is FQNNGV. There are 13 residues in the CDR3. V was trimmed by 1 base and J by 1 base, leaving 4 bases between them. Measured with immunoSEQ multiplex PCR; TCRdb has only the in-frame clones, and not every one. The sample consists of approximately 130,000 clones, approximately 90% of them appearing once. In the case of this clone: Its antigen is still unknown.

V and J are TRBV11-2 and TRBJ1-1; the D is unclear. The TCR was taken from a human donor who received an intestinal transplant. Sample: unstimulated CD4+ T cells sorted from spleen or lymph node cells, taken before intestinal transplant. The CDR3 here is CASSLVRNTEAFF. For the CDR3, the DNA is TGTGCCAGCAGCTTAGTGCGGAACACTGAAGCTTTCTTT.